This T cell receptor beta chain was observed in a study of T-cell reconstitution after alpha-beta-depleted transplantation in children. Preparing the TCRbeta library involved the use of unique molecular identifiers. TCRdb re-derived calls from the PCR reads in MiXCR, one entry per CDR3 protein. The table records around 400,000 distinct CDR3 sequences, over 20% of them present only once. This clonotype occurred a few times. The CDR3 consists of 15 residues. CDR1 DFQATT and CDR2 SNEGSKA come from the germline V gene (reference sequence). The junction had 11 bases not matched to a gene; V was cut back by 4 bases and J by 9 bases.

The TCR originated in a human donor who donated a stem cell graft to a child with acute myeloid leukemia. The sequencing here drew on PBMCs from the stem cell graft donor, taken from the stem cell graft. The gene calls are TRBV20-1 and TRBJ1-6, with TRBD1 identical over 8 bases. The CDR3 DNA is TGCAGTGCTAACAAGATACAGGGGGTGGGTTCACCCCTCCACTTT. It translates to CSANKIQGVGSPLHF.